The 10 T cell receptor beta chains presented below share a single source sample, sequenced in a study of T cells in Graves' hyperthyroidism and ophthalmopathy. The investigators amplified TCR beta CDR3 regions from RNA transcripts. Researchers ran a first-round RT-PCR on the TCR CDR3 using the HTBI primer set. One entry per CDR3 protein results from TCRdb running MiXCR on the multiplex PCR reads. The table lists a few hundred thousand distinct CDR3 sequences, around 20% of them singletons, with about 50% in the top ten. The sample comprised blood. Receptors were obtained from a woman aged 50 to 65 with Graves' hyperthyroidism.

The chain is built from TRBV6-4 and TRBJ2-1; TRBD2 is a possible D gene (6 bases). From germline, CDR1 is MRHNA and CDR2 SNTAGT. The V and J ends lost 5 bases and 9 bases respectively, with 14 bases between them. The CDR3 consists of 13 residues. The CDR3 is CASSPGEVSEQFF. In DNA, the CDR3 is TGTGCCAGCAGTCCCGGGGAGGTGAGTGAGCAGTTCTTC.

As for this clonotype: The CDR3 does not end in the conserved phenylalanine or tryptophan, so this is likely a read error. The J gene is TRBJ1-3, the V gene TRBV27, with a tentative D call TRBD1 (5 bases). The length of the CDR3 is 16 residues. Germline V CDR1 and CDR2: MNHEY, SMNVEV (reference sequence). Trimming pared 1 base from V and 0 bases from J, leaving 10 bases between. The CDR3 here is CASSLYPGGSGNTIYL. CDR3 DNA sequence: TGTGCCAGCAGTTTATACCCGGGGGGCTCTGGAAACACCATATATCTT.

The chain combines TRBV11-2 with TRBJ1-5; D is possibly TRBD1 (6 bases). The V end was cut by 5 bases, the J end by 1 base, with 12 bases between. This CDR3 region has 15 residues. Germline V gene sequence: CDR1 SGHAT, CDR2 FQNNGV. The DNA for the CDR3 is TGTGCCAGCAGCCCAGGGGACGTAAGCAATCAGCCCCAGCATTTT. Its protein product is CASSPGDVSNQPQHF.

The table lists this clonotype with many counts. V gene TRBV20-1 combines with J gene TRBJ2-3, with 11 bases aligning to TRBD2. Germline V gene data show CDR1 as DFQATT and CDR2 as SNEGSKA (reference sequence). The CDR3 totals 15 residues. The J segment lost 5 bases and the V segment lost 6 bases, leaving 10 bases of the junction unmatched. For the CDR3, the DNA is TGCAGTGCAAATGGACTAGCGGGCCGGAGAGATACGCAGTATTTT. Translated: CSANGLAGRRDTQYF.

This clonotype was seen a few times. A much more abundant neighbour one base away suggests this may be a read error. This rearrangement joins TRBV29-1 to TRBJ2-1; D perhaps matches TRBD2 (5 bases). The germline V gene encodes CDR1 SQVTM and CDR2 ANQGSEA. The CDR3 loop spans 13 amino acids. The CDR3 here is CSVEGSSYNEQLF. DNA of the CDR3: TGCAGCGTTGAGGGGAGCTCCTACAATGAGCAGCTCTTC.

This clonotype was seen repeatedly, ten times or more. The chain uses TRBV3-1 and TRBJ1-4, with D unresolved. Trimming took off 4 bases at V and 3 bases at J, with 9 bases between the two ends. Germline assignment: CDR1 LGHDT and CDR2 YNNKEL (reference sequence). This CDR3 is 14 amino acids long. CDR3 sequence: CASSRYGPNEKLFF. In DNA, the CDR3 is TGTGCCAGCAGCCGCTACGGGCCTAATGAAAAACTGTTTTTT.

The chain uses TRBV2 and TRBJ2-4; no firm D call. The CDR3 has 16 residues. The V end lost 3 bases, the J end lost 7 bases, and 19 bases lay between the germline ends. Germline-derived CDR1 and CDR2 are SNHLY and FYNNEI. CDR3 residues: CASSEFHSGPGNIQYF. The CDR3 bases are TGTGCCAGCAGTGAGTTCCACAGTGGACCCGGGAACATTCAGTACTTC.

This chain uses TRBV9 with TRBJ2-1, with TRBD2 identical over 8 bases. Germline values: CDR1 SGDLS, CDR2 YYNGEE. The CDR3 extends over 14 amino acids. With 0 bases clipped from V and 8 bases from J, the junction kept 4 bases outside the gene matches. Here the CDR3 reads CASSVAGGPYEQFF. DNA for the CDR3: TGTGCCAGCAGCGTAGCGGGAGGGCCCTATGAGCAGTTCTTC. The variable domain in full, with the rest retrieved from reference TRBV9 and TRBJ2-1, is DSGVTQTPKHLITATGQRVTLRCSPRSGDLSVYWYQQSLDQGLQFLIQYYNGEERAKGNILERFSAQQFPDLHSELNLSSLELGDSALYFCASSVAGGPYEQFFGPGTRLTVL.

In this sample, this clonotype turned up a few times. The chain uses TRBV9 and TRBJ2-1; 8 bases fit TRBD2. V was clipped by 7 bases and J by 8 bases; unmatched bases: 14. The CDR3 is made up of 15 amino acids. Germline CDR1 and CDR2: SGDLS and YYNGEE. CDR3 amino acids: CASGSSGTRGHEQFF. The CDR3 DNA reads TGTGCCAGCGGCAGCTCCGGGACTAGAGGCCATGAGCAGTTCTTC.

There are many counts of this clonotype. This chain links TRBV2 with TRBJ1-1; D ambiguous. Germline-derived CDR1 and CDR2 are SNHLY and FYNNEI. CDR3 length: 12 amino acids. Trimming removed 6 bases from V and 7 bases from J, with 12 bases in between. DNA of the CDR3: TGTGCCAGCAGGCTGTTTGGGCATGAAGCTTTCTTT. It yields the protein CASRLFGHEAFF.